This is a list of T cell receptor beta chains from one sample in a study of radiation and T cells in renal cell carcinoma. Sequencing was performed with immunoSEQ multiplex PCR; in TCRdb, only in-frame clones are kept and a portion is missing. Here the sample spans tens of thousands of clones, about three quarters being singletons. The sequenced sample was blood, obtained from a patient whose treatment included radiotherapy and nephrectomy. The receptor source for this set is a man in his 60s with renal cell carcinoma. Both conserved end residues are part of each CDR3. A D gene is named only where the DNA matches it firmly. Size is stated for part of the rows, as once, few or many counts, or as a class when the clone is expanded.

CDR3aa: CASSQLGQGIYGYTF; CDR3nt: TGCGCCAGCAGCCAACTGGGACAGGGAATCTATGGCTACACCTTC; d_gene: TRBD1; abundance: NA; len: 15; v_gene: TRBV4-3; j_gene: TRBJ1-2
CDR3aa: CASSSPSYSSYEQYF; CDR3nt: TGTGCCAGCAGCTCCCCTTCTTATAGCTCCTACGAGCAGTACTTC; d_gene: NA; abundance: NA; len: 15; v_gene: TRBV27; j_gene: TRBJ2-7
CDR3aa: CATSRTDRGHQPQHF; CDR3nt: TGTGCCACCAGCAGAACCGACAGGGGGCATCAGCCCCAGCATTTT; d_gene: TRBD1; abundance: NA; len: 15; v_gene: TRBV15; j_gene: TRBJ1-5
CDR3aa: CASSLLGGQASNYGYTF; CDR3nt: TGTGCCAGCAGCTTATTGGGGGGACAGGCATCTAACTATGGCTACACCTTC; d_gene: TRBD1; abundance: once; len: 17; v_gene: TRBV7-2; j_gene: TRBJ1-2
CDR3aa: CASSLSGGLLGELFF; CDR3nt: TGTGCCAGCAGCTTGTCGGGCGGGCTACTCGGGGAGCTGTTTTTT; d_gene: NA; abundance: NA; len: 15; v_gene: TRBV5-8; j_gene: TRBJ2-2
CDR3aa: CASSSKTGVTEAFF; CDR3nt: TGTGCCAGCAGTTCCAAGACAGGGGTCACTGAAGCTTTCTTT; d_gene: TRBD1; abundance: NA; len: 14; v_gene: TRBV6-1; j_gene: TRBJ1-1
CDR3aa: CASSLGQGRGVGYTF; CDR3nt: TGTGCCAGCAGCTTGGGACAGGGTCGTGGGGTCGGCTACACCTTC; d_gene: TRBD1; abundance: few; len: 15; v_gene: TRBV5-5; j_gene: TRBJ1-2
CDR3aa: CASSSGASGRFGTGELFF; CDR3nt: TGCGCCAGCAGCTCGGGGGCTAGCGGGAGGTTCGGCACCGGGGAGCTGTTTTTT; d_gene: TRBD2; abundance: NA; len: 18; v_gene: TRBV5-1; j_gene: TRBJ2-2
CDR3aa: CASSEGGTDSPLHF; CDR3nt: TGTGCCAGCAGTGAGGGAGGGACCGATTCACCCCTCCACTTT; d_gene: NA; abundance: NA; len: 14; v_gene: TRBV6-1; j_gene: TRBJ1-6
CDR3aa: CATSRGTSGGEAFF; CDR3nt: TGTGCCACCAGCAGAGGGACAAGTGGGGGTGAAGCTTTCTTT; d_gene: NA; abundance: NA; len: 14; v_gene: TRBV15; j_gene: TRBJ1-1
CDR3aa: CASSSVDRVTGTEAFF; CDR3nt: TGTGCCAGCAGCTCCGTGGACAGGGTTACGGGCACTGAAGCTTTCTTT; d_gene: TRBD1; abundance: once; len: 16; v_gene: TRBV5-6; j_gene: TRBJ1-1
CDR3aa: CASSVGQGDNSPLHF; CDR3nt: TGTGCCAGCAGTGTAGGACAGGGTGATAATTCACCCCTCCACTTT; d_gene: TRBD1; abundance: medium-sized; len: 15; v_gene: TRBV2; j_gene: TRBJ1-6
CDR3aa: CASSLRPKLHYGYTF; CDR3nt: TGTGCCAGCAGCTTAAGGCCAAAACTTCACTATGGCTACACCTTC; d_gene: NA; abundance: NA; len: 15; v_gene: TRBV11-2; j_gene: TRBJ1-2
CDR3aa: CASSLFRGGQETQYF; CDR3nt: TGTGCCAGCAGTTTATTCCGGGGGGGTCAAGAGACCCAGTACTTC; d_gene: TRBD2; abundance: NA; len: 15; v_gene: TRBV28; j_gene: TRBJ2-5
CDR3aa: CAGSPGTSGRSTDTQYF; CDR3nt: TGTGCCGGCAGTCCCGGGACTAGCGGGAGAAGCACAGATACGCAGTATTTT; d_gene: TRBD2; abundance: NA; len: 17; v_gene: TRBV2; j_gene: TRBJ2-3
CDR3aa: CAWSGKGRQPQHF; CDR3nt: TGTGCCTGGAGTGGTAAAGGGCGACAGCCCCAGCATTTT; d_gene: NA; abundance: few; len: 13; v_gene: TRBV30; j_gene: TRBJ1-5
CDR3aa: CATGQGGIAGELFF; CDR3nt: TGTGCCACTGGACAGGGGGGGATCGCCGGGGAGCTGTTTTTT; d_gene: TRBD1; abundance: NA; len: 14; v_gene: TRBV19; j_gene: TRBJ2-2
CDR3aa: CASTFRASNTGELFF; CDR3nt: TGTGCCAGCACCTTCCGGGCCTCGAACACCGGGGAGCTGTTTTTT; d_gene: NA; abundance: few; len: 15; v_gene: TRBV2; j_gene: TRBJ2-2
CDR3aa: CSGDKGRPGVQYF; CDR3nt: TGCAGCGGAGATAAGGGACGCCCTGGGGTCCAGTACTTC; d_gene: NA; abundance: few; len: 13; v_gene: TRBV29-1; j_gene: TRBJ2-5
CDR3aa: CASSPGTSGMRVDTQYF; CDR3nt: TGCGCCAGCAGCCCTGGGACTAGCGGGATGAGGGTGGATACGCAGTATTTT; d_gene: TRBD2; abundance: NA; len: 17; v_gene: TRBV4-1; j_gene: TRBJ2-3
CDR3aa: CASSRTQETQYF; CDR3nt: TGTGCCAGCAGTCGAACTCAAGAGACCCAGTACTTC; d_gene: NA; abundance: NA; len: 12; v_gene: TRBV5-6; j_gene: TRBJ2-5
CDR3aa: CSGQGENSEKLFF; CDR3nt: TGCAGCGGTCAGGGGGAGAATAGTGAAAAACTGTTTTTT; d_gene: TRBD1; abundance: NA; len: 13; v_gene: TRBV29-1; j_gene: TRBJ1-4
CDR3aa: CATSATSAQETQYF; CDR3nt: TGTGCCACCAGCGCGACTAGCGCGCAAGAGACCCAGTACTTC; d_gene: TRBD2; abundance: NA; len: 14; v_gene: TRBV15; j_gene: TRBJ2-5
CDR3aa: CAWNRGGVSEKLFF; CDR3nt: TGTGCCTGGAACAGGGGGGGTGTAAGTGAAAAACTGTTTTTT; d_gene: TRBD1; abundance: NA; len: 14; v_gene: TRBV30; j_gene: TRBJ1-4
CDR3aa: CASSDRARVRSNNEQFF; CDR3nt: TGTGCCAGCAGTGACAGGGCACGAGTCCGTAGTAACAATGAGCAGTTCTTC; d_gene: NA; abundance: once; len: 17; v_gene: TRBV6-4; j_gene: TRBJ2-1
CDR3aa: CASSPGQGVTEAFF; CDR3nt: TGTGCCAGCAGTCCAGGACAGGGGGTAACTGAAGCTTTCTTT; d_gene: TRBD1; abundance: NA; len: 14; v_gene: TRBV6-1; j_gene: TRBJ1-1
CDR3aa: CASSPSIGSAFDEQFF; CDR3nt: TGTGCCAGCAGCCCGTCGATCGGGAGCGCTTTCGATGAGCAGTTCTTC; d_gene: NA; abundance: NA; len: 16; v_gene: TRBV7-3; j_gene: TRBJ2-1
CDR3aa: CASSFRQGQETQYF; CDR3nt: TGTGCCAGCAGCTTCCGACAGGGGCAAGAGACCCAGTACTTC; d_gene: TRBD1; abundance: few; len: 14; v_gene: TRBV4-2; j_gene: TRBJ2-5
CDR3aa: CASSPWTGNYEQYF; CDR3nt: TGTGCCAGCAGCCCCTGGACAGGGAACTACGAGCAGTACTTC; d_gene: TRBD1; abundance: NA; len: 14; v_gene: TRBV7-2; j_gene: TRBJ2-7
CDR3aa: CASSLGPGQETQYF; CDR3nt: TGTGCCAGCAGCTTAGGGCCGGGACAAGAGACCCAGTACTTC; d_gene: NA; abundance: NA; len: 14; v_gene: TRBV11-3; j_gene: TRBJ2-5
CDR3aa: CATSRDQGTVGNTIYF; CDR3nt: TGTGCCACCAGCAGAGATCAAGGGACAGTTGGAAACACCATATATTTT; d_gene: TRBD1; abundance: NA; len: 16; v_gene: TRBV15; j_gene: TRBJ1-3
CDR3aa: CASSSPYTSGTNEQFF; CDR3nt: TGTGCCAGCAGCTCTCCATACACTAGCGGGACGAATGAGCAGTTCTTC; d_gene: TRBD2; abundance: NA; len: 16; v_gene: TRBV7-9; j_gene: TRBJ2-1
CDR3aa: CASSLEIGTSGSDTQYF; CDR3nt: TGTGCCAGCAGCTTAGAAATTGGGACTAGCGGGTCAGATACGCAGTATTTT; d_gene: TRBD2; abundance: NA; len: 17; v_gene: TRBV7-2; j_gene: TRBJ2-3
CDR3aa: CASTPGQGNYGYTF; CDR3nt: TGTGCCAGCACCCCGGGACAGGGGAACTATGGCTACACCTTC; d_gene: TRBD1; abundance: NA; len: 14; v_gene: TRBV6-1; j_gene: TRBJ1-2
CDR3aa: CASKSPGETEKLFF; CDR3nt: TGTGCCAGCAAATCCCCGGGGGAGACTGAAAAACTGTTTTTT; d_gene: NA; abundance: NA; len: 14; v_gene: TRBV28; j_gene: TRBJ1-4
CDR3aa: CASSLQFSEGSTDTQYF; CDR3nt: TGCGCCAGCAGCTTGCAATTCAGCGAGGGGAGCACAGATACGCAGTATTTT; d_gene: NA; abundance: NA; len: 17; v_gene: TRBV5-1; j_gene: TRBJ2-3
CDR3aa: CASSLGGSTLEQYF; CDR3nt: TGTGCCAGCAGTTTGGGGGGGAGTACTCTCGAGCAGTACTTC; d_gene: TRBD2; abundance: once; len: 14; v_gene: TRBV28; j_gene: TRBJ2-7
CDR3aa: CASSLVQGINQPQHF; CDR3nt: TGTGCCAGCAGCTTAGTACAGGGGATCAATCAGCCCCAGCATTTT; d_gene: TRBD1; abundance: NA; len: 15; v_gene: TRBV7-2; j_gene: TRBJ1-5
CDR3aa: CASSQDPGYNSPLHF; CDR3nt: TGTGCCAGCAGCCAAGATCCGGGCTATAATTCACCCCTCCACTTT; d_gene: NA; abundance: NA; len: 15; v_gene: TRBV14; j_gene: TRBJ1-6
CDR3aa: CASSVEGQPNEKLFF; CDR3nt: TGTGCCAGCAGCGTGGAGGGACAGCCTAATGAAAAACTGTTTTTT; d_gene: TRBD1; abundance: NA; len: 15; v_gene: TRBV9; j_gene: TRBJ1-4
CDR3aa: CASSMLAGGEGETQYF; CDR3nt: TGTGCCAGTAGTATGTTAGCGGGAGGAGAGGGAGAGACCCAGTACTTC; d_gene: TRBD2; abundance: NA; len: 16; v_gene: TRBV19; j_gene: TRBJ2-5
CDR3aa: CASSSSGTGYYNEQFF; CDR3nt: TGTGCCAGCAGTAGCTCCGGGACAGGGTACTACAATGAGCAGTTCTTC; d_gene: TRBD1; abundance: once; len: 16; v_gene: TRBV6-6; j_gene: TRBJ2-1
CDR3aa: CASSLYSGTEAFF; CDR3nt: TGTGCCAGCAGTTTGTACTCAGGAACTGAAGCTTTCTTT; d_gene: NA; abundance: NA; len: 13; v_gene: TRBV6-6; j_gene: TRBJ1-1
CDR3aa: CASSDLGLAGAYNEQFF; CDR3nt: TGCGCCAGCAGTGACTTGGGACTAGCGGGGGCGTACAATGAGCAGTTCTTC; d_gene: TRBD2; abundance: NA; len: 17; v_gene: TRBV10-1; j_gene: TRBJ2-1
CDR3aa: CASSLGAGESYEQYF; CDR3nt: TGTGCCAGCAGCCTCGGGGCGGGGGAGTCCTACGAGCAGTACTTC; d_gene: TRBD2; abundance: NA; len: 15; v_gene: TRBV9; j_gene: TRBJ2-7
CDR3aa: CASTLGPGSTDTQYF; CDR3nt: TGTGCCAGCACCCTAGGACCCGGGAGTACAGATACGCAGTATTTT; d_gene: NA; abundance: NA; len: 15; v_gene: TRBV9; j_gene: TRBJ2-3
CDR3aa: CASSLGRDYGYTF; CDR3nt: TGTGCCAGCAGCTTAGGAAGGGACTATGGCTACACCTTC; d_gene: NA; abundance: few; len: 13; v_gene: TRBV7-9; j_gene: TRBJ1-2
CDR3aa: CASSPGTVNTDTQYF; CDR3nt: TGCGCCAGCAGCCCGGGGACGGTGAACACAGATACGCAGTATTTT; d_gene: NA; abundance: NA; len: 15; v_gene: TRBV5-1; j_gene: TRBJ2-3